The rows below give T cell receptor beta chains drawn from one sample of a study of T cells in tumors after PD-1 blockade. Libraries were prepared by immunoSEQ multiplex PCR; TCRdb keeps only in-frame clonotypes and omits some of them. The data contain some 24,000 clones, about 84% of them seen just once; the ten biggest clones take up around 10%. The sample here was PBMCs, taken after anti-PD-1 treatment. These receptor sequences come from a human donor with basal cell carcinoma. The CDR3 runs from the conserved cysteine through the conserved F or W. The D gene is left open where the match is weak. Size values are once, few and many counts, or a class for expanded clones, and some rows have none.

clone_size j_call v_call d_call cdr3_nt cdr3_aa
NA TRBJ1-2 TRBV7-8 NA TGTGCCAGCAGCTTAGCTTGGGGCGGCTACACCTTC CASSLAWGGYTF
NA TRBJ2-1 TRBV11-3 NA TGTGCCAGCAGCGTCGGGACTCTCAATGAGCAGTTCTTC CASSVGTLNEQFF
NA TRBJ1-3 TRBV9 TRBD1 TGTGCCAGCAGCTCGGGGACAGGGGCTGGAAACACCATATATTTT CASSSGTGAGNTIYF
NA TRBJ1-4 TRBV27 NA TGTGCCACCAAGGGTAGAACTAATGAAAAACTGTTTTTT CATKGRTNEKLFF
NA TRBJ2-2 TRBV19 TRBD1 TGTGCCAGTAGTGATCCCCCCGGGACAGGGAACACCGGGGAGCTGTTTTTT CASSDPPGTGNTGELFF
NA TRBJ2-2 TRBV7-2 NA TGTGCCAGCAGCTTAGACAGGAACCCGAACACCGGGGAGCTGTTTTTT CASSLDRNPNTGELFF
NA TRBJ2-7 TRBV6-6 TRBD1 TGTGCCAGCAGCAGTGTGACAGGGGTGGGGGAGCAGTACTTC CASSSVTGVGEQYF
NA TRBJ2-3 TRBV19 TRBD2 TGTGCCAGTAGTATTTCCACTAGCGGGGGCCCCACAGATACGCAGTATTTT CASSISTSGGPTDTQYF
NA TRBJ1-3 TRBV5-1 TRBD1 TGCGCCAGCAGCTTGGGACAGGGCGACGGAAACACCATATATTTT CASSLGQGDGNTIYF
NA TRBJ1-1 TRBV4-1 NA TGCGCCAGCAGCCAAGTCCGTGGGGGGAACACTGAAGCTTTCTTT CASSQVRGGNTEAFF
NA TRBJ2-3 TRBV5-1 NA TGCGCCAGCAGCTTGGCTTTAGATACGCAGTATTTT CASSLALDTQYF
NA TRBJ2-7 TRBV15 TRBD1 TGTGCCACCAGCGCGAAGACAGGGGGCGGGTACGAGCAGCACTTC CATSAKTGGGYEQHF
NA TRBJ1-5 TRBV30 NA TGTGCCTGGAGTGCCCCTGGAGGGGTTCGTAGTCAGCCCCAGCATTTT CAWSAPGGVRSQPQHF
NA TRBJ2-1 TRBV5-4 NA TGTGCCAGCAGCTTGGTCAACACAGGGGAGCAGTTCTTC CASSLVNTGEQFF
NA TRBJ2-5 TRBV30 TRBD1 TGTGCCTGGAGTGTAGGGACAGGACCGGAGACCCAGTACTTC CAWSVGTGPETQYF
NA TRBJ2-7 TRBV5-1 NA TGCGCCAGCAGCGAGACTACTTACGAGCAGTACTTC CASSETTYEQYF
NA TRBJ1-4 TRBV4-1 NA TGCGCCAGCAGCCAAGATGAGAAGGGGCGATGGGGAGAAAAACTGTTTTTT CASSQDEKGRWGEKLFF
few TRBJ2-5 TRBV6-1 NA TGTGCCAGCAGTGAAGCGGAAGGGTGGGAGACCCAGTACTTC CASSEAEGWETQYF
NA TRBJ2-1 TRBV11-3 TRBD2 TGTGCCAGCAGCTTAGGCGGGAGTAGCAATGAGCAGTTCTTC CASSLGGSSNEQFF
few TRBJ2-1 TRBV14 NA TGTGCCAGTTGTGGACAGACGTACAATGAGCAGTTCTTC CASCGQTYNEQFF
NA TRBJ1-1 TRBV29-1 TRBD1 TGCAGCTCAAGGACAGGGCCGTACACTGAAGCTTTCTTT CSSRTGPYTEAFF
NA TRBJ1-3 TRBV12-3/TRBV12-4 NA TGTGCCAGCAGTACGGCAGGAAACACCATATATTTT CASSTAGNTIYF
NA TRBJ1-3 TRBV2 NA TGTGCCAGCACCACGGGAGGTGTACGGGGAAACACCATATATTTT CASTTGGVRGNTIYF
few TRBJ1-5 TRBV3-1/TRBV3-2 TRBD1 TGTGCCAGCAGTCCGACAGGGGTGAGCAATCAGCCCCAGCATTTT CASSPTGVSNQPQHF
NA TRBJ1-2 TRBV5-4 TRBD1 TGTGCCAGCAGCTTACAGGGGATGAGGTATGGCTACACCTTC CASSLQGMRYGYTF
NA TRBJ1-1 TRBV9 NA TGTGCCAGCAGCATAGGACGGGACGGTCCTGAAGCTTTCTTT CASSIGRDGPEAFF
NA TRBJ2-3 TRBV5-3 NA TGTGCCAGAAGCTTGCCGCGTTCCACAGATACGCAGTATTTT CARSLPRSTDTQYF
few TRBJ1-4 TRBV2 NA TGTGCCAGCAGCTTTACAGGGAGTGGCGAAAAACTGTTTTTT CASSFTGSGEKLFF
NA TRBJ1-5 TRBV2 NA TGTGCCAGCAGATGGGACGTGGGCAATCAGCCCCAGCATTTT CASRWDVGNQPQHF
NA TRBJ1-4 TRBV14 NA TGTGCCAGCAGCCAAGATTCAATCAGAAATGAAAAACTGTTTTTT CASSQDSIRNEKLFF
NA TRBJ2-1 TRBV21-1 NA TGTGCCAGCAGCAAAGAATTGGGAGAAGGGGCCTACAATGAGCAGTTCTTC CASSKELGEGAYNEQFF
NA TRBJ2-5 TRBV7-3 TRBD2 TGTGCCAGCAGTGAGGCGGGGGGCATTAGGGAGACCCAGTACTTC CASSEAGGIRETQYF
NA TRBJ1-2 TRBV2 NA TGTGCCAGCAGACCCAGGCTTTCCTATGGCTACACCTTC CASRPRLSYGYTF
NA TRBJ2-2 TRBV5-5 TRBD2 TGTGCCAGCAGCCCAATGGGGGGGTCCTCGAACACCGGGGAGCTGTTTTTT CASSPMGGSSNTGELFF
NA TRBJ2-7 TRBV9 TRBD1 TGTGCCAGCAGCGGCCAGGGGGCCTACGAGCAGTACTTC CASSGQGAYEQYF
NA TRBJ2-1 TRBV5-1 TRBD2 TGCGCCAGCAGCTCTGGAAGTTTAGCGGGCGCCTACAATGAGCAGTTCTTC CASSSGSLAGAYNEQFF
NA TRBJ2-7 TRBV23-1 TRBD1 TGCGCCAGCAGCCAACGGGACAGGGAATATAGGGGTGACGAGCAGTACTTC CASSQRDREYRGDEQYF
NA TRBJ2-7 TRBV3-1/TRBV3-2 NA TGTGCCAGCAGCCAAGTGGACGGGTGGGAGCAGTACTTC CASSQVDGWEQYF
NA TRBJ2-7 TRBV29-1 NA TGCAGCGTTCGGGACGACTCCTACGAGCAGTACTTC CSVRDDSYEQYF
once TRBJ1-1 TRBV10-1 TRBD1 TGCGCCAGCAGTGCGACAGGGGTCTACACTGAAGCTTTCTTT CASSATGVYTEAFF